The rows below give T cell receptor beta chains drawn from one sample of a study of OX40 agonist ivuxolimab in advanced cancers. The protocol was immunoSEQ multiplex PCR, while the TCRdb copy is restricted to in-frame clones and leaves out a portion. The sample holds approximately 76,000 clones, over 75% seen once. The sample in question was CD4+ or CD8+ T cells sorted from blood, obtained in a trial of the OX40 agonist ivuxolimab. These receptors were collected from an adult with an advanced solid tumor such as melanoma, head and neck, liver or kidney cancer. The CDR3 runs from the conserved cysteine through the conserved F or W. The order of the fields is CDR3 protein, CDR3 DNA, clone size, J gene, V gene, D gene. The D gene is left open where the match is weak. Some rows mark clone size as missing; the rest say once, few, many or name a class of expanded clone.

CASSRGNRDAEAFF TGTGCCAGCAGCCGCGGGAACAGGGACGCTGAAGCTTTCTTT once TRBJ1-1 TRBV14 NA
CASSRGTVSYEQYF TGTGCCAGCAGTCGGGGGACAGTCTCCTACGAGCAGTACTTC NA TRBJ2-7 TRBV19 NA
CASSLESGPHGYTF TGCGCCAGCAGCTTGGAGTCGGGACCCCATGGCTACACCTTC few TRBJ1-2 TRBV5-1 NA
CASNQQGLEQYF TGTGCCAGCAACCAGCAGGGGCTCGAGCAGTACTTC NA TRBJ2-7 TRBV7-9 NA
CASSLRGRNYGYTF TGCGCCAGCAGCTTAAGAGGAAGGAACTATGGCTACACCTTC NA TRBJ1-2 TRBV5-1 NA
CASSLGTSGIDETQYF TGTGCCAGCAGTCTAGGGACTAGCGGGATAGACGAGACCCAGTACTTC NA TRBJ2-5 TRBV27 TRBD2
CASGFGTGGFNEQFF TGTGCTAGTGGATTCGGGACAGGGGGCTTCAATGAGCAGTTCTTC NA TRBJ2-1 TRBV12-5 TRBD1
CASSEVGVNQETQYF TGTGCCAGCAGTGAAGTAGGAGTCAACCAAGAGACCCAGTACTTC NA TRBJ2-5 TRBV2 NA
CASSLLAGANEQFF TGCGCCAGCAGCTTGCTAGCGGGAGCGAATGAGCAGTTCTTC NA TRBJ2-1 TRBV5-1 TRBD2
CASGLVWGTDTQYF TGTGCTAGTGGTTTGGTATGGGGCACAGATACGCAGTATTTT few TRBJ2-3 TRBV12-5 NA
CASSPLGLADGAQFF TGTGCCAGCTCACCACTCGGACTAGCGGATGGGGCGCAGTTCTTC NA TRBJ2-1 TRBV18 TRBD2
CASSPRDSSYEQYF TGCGCCAGCAGCCCCAGGGACAGTTCCTACGAGCAGTACTTC NA TRBJ2-7 TRBV5-1 TRBD1
CASSPVDIMNTEAFF TGTGCCAGCTCACCAGTCGACATTATGAACACTGAAGCTTTCTTT NA TRBJ1-1 TRBV18 NA